The 24 T cell receptor beta chains below were found in one sample sequenced in a study of Graves' ophthalmopathy and Graves' hyperthyroidism (dated by TCRdb to between 2018 and 2020). These reads were obtained on an Illumina HiSeq 2000. For repertoire sequencing, TCR beta CDR3 regions were amplified from RNA transcripts. HTBI primers and the Qiagen OneStep RT-PCR kit were used in a first-round RT-PCR, which was followed by a second-round multiplex PCR, size selection and purification. TCRdb reworked the public reads: Q25 trimming with fastp, MiXCR clone assembly, productive beta chains retained. Each entry is one CDR3 protein sequence, shown with its most common DNA and genes. The sample table contains about 220,000 distinct CDR3 sequences; only one count was recorded for 20% to 25% of them. The top ten clonotypes cover around 45% of the sample. The material sequenced was peripheral blood. These TCRs come from a woman aged 45-65 years with Graves' ophthalmopathy. Donor details come from another sample of the same person, matched by shared clones.

The CDR3 is CAWSVFSRGGYTF. In DNA form, the CDR3 reads TGTGCCTGGAGTGTATTTTCTAGAGGCGGCTACACCTTC. The chain links TRBV30 to TRBJ1-2; D ambiguous. Germline CDR1 GTSNPN, CDR2 SVGIG (reference sequence). This CDR3 spans 13 amino acids. V was trimmed by 0 bases and J by 8 bases, leaving 13 bases between them.

This clonotype was picked up many times. The gene calls are TRBV10-3 and TRBJ2-5; D might be TRBD2 (5 bases). The germline V and J ends were trimmed by 6 bases and 0 bases, with 11 bases remaining between them. In germline, CDR1 is ENHRY, CDR2 SYGVKD. The CDR3 is 14 residues long. CDR3 in amino acids: CAISRTRYQETQYF. The CDR3 DNA sequence: TGTGCCATCAGCAGAACTAGGTACCAAGAGACCCAGTACTTC.

V usage is TRBV28 and J usage is TRBJ2-5, with a weak D call TRBD2 (5 bases). Germline loops: CDR1 MDHEN, CDR2 SYDVKM. The CDR3 extends over 13 amino acids. The V end was cut by 4 bases, the J end by 7 bases, with 13 bases between. The CDR3 reads CASSYPGIVTQYF. The CDR3, as DNA: TGTGCCAGCAGTTACCCCGGGATTGTGACCCAGTACTTC. Filled out from reference TRBV28 and TRBJ2-5, the complete variable domain reads DVKVTQSSRYLVKRTGEKVFLECVQDMDHENMFWYRQDPGLGLRLIYFSYDVKMKEKGDIPEGYSVSREKKERFSLILESASTNQTSMYLCASSYPGIVTQYFGPGTRLLVL.

This clonotype was recorded many times. The chain uses TRBV11-3 and TRBJ2-5, with 7 bases fitting TRBD1. Trimming cost V 4 bases and J 1 base; bases outside gene matches: 9. CDR3 length: 16 amino acids. The germline V gene has CDR1 SGHNT and CDR2 YENEEA. DNA of the CDR3: TGTGCCAGCAGCTCCCGGTCTCGACAGGGCCAAGAGACCCAGTACTTC. Amino acids: CASSSRSRQGQETQYF.

This clonotype has at least ten counts. V gene TRBV6-1 combines with J gene TRBJ2-7; TRBD2 agrees at 10 bases. Germline V gene lookup returns CDR1 MNHNS and CDR2 SASEGT. CDR3 length: 16 amino acids. The V gene end was trimmed by 6 bases and the J gene end by 3 bases; junction bases not matched to a gene: 11. The CDR3 coding sequence is TGTGCCAGCAGACTCTGGACTAGCGGAGGCGGCTACGAGCAGTACTTC. Encoded protein: CASRLWTSGGGYEQYF.

This clonotype appeared many times. J is TRBJ1-1 and V is TRBV6-1; the D gene is possibly TRBD1 (5 bases). The CDR3 is 15 residues long. Trimming took off 3 bases at V and 4 bases at J, with 15 bases between the two ends. Germline V gene lookup returns CDR1 MNHNS and CDR2 SASEGT. CDR3 coding DNA: TGTGCCAGCAGTGAGACGGGGTCTGGGACCACTGAAGCTTTCTTT. Protein sequence: CASSETGSGTTEAFF.

The chain combines TRBV5-1 with TRBJ2-2; TRBD1 aligns across 7 bases. Germline V gene lookup returns CDR1 SGHRS and CDR2 YFSETQ. The CDR3 consists of 15 residues. Unmatched junction bases numbered 3, after V lost 2 bases and J lost 2 bases. The CDR3 loop is CASSFGTANTGELFF. CDR3 sequence (DNA): TGCGCCAGCAGCTTCGGGACAGCTAACACCGGGGAGCTGTTTTTT. Filled out from reference TRBV5-1 and TRBJ2-2, the complete variable domain reads KAGVTQTPRYLIKTRGQQVTLSCSPISGHRSVSWYQQTPGQGLQFLFEYFSETQRNKGNFPGRFSGRQFSNSRSEMNVSTLELGDSALYLCASSFGTANTGELFFGEGSRLTVL.

CDR3 region: CASRLITQTQYF. The CDR3 bases are TGTGCCAGCCGACTAATTACGCAGACCCAGTACTTC. V gene TRBV7-2 combines with J gene TRBJ2-5, with D possibly TRBD2 on 5 matching bases. Deletions cut 8 bases from V and 6 bases from J, with 13 bases between. This CDR3 is built from 12 residues. Germline CDR1 is SGHTA and CDR2 is FQGNSA.

This clonotype was seen only once. The chain links TRBV6-2 or TRBV6-3 to TRBJ1-5, with D perhaps matching TRBD1 (6 bases). Trimming left V 6 bases short and J 0 bases short, with 18 bases between. The V gene's germline CDR1 is MNHEY and CDR2 SVGEGT. The CDR3 length is 17 residues. CDR3: CASSPPDRSFSNQPQHF. CDR3 in DNA: TGTGCCAGCAGCCCGCCCGACAGGTCCTTTAGCAATCAGCCCCAGCATTTT.

This chain connects TRBV19 to TRBJ1-2, with 8 bases matching TRBD1. V shed 9 bases, J shed 7 bases, and the junction held 4 bases outside the gene matches. There are 11 residues in the CDR3. Germline V gives CDR1 LNHDA, CDR2 SQIVND (reference sequence). CDR3 in amino acids: CASDRGSGYTF. CDR3 nucleotides: TGTGCCAGCGACAGGGGCTCTGGCTACACCTTC.

Regarding this clonotype: This may come from a read error, since a much larger clone is one base off. The rearrangement uses TRBV7-6 and TRBJ1-5; the D gene is possibly TRBD1 (5 bases). CDR3 length: 13 amino acids. Germline V gene lookup returns CDR1 SGHVS and CDR2 FNYEAQ. CDR3 residues: CAGSAGGRAPQHF. CDR3 DNA sequence: TGTGCCGGCAGCGCCGGGGGGAGGGCCCCCCAGCATTTT.

This clonotype was recorded many times. This chain connects TRBV27 to TRBJ2-7; 12 bases are a match to TRBD2. CDR3 length: 14 amino acids. Germline CDR1 MNHEY, CDR2 SMNVEV (reference sequence). J gave up 4 bases and V 6 bases, and 4 bases lay outside the gene matches. The CDR3 DNA follows: TGTGCCAGCAGAATGACTAGCGGGAGTTACGAGCAGTACTTC. Its translation is CASRMTSGSYEQYF.

There are many counts of this clonotype. The V call is TRBV20-1, the J call TRBJ1-2; the match to TRBD1 covers 8 bases. Trimming removed 4 bases from V and 8 bases from J; junction bases left unmatched: 9. Germline V gene sequence: CDR1 DFQATT, CDR2 SNEGSKA (reference sequence). This CDR3 contains 13 residues. CDR3 residues: CSATTQGAWGYTF. CDR3 DNA sequence: TGCAGTGCTACCACCCAGGGGGCGTGGGGCTACACCTTC.

The sample holds many counts of this clonotype. The chain is built from TRBV6-1 and TRBJ1-5, with unresolved D. The CDR3 is made up of 15 amino acids. Germline CDR1 is MNHNS and CDR2 is SASEGT. V was clipped by 1 base and J by 1 base, with 8 bases between them. The CDR3 protein is CASSEDVGSNQPQHF. CDR3 nucleotide sequence: TGTGCCAGCAGTGAAGATGTGGGGAGCAATCAGCCCCAGCATTTT.

This chain joins TRBV30 and TRBJ2-2; D tentatively fits TRBD1 or TRBD2 (5 bases each). Germline loops: CDR1 GTSNPN, CDR2 SVGIG (reference sequence). The V end was cut by 3 bases, the J end by 6 bases, with 8 bases between. The CDR3 consists of 12 residues. CDR3 bases: TGTGCCTGGAGGAGGGGCGCCGGGGAGCTGTTTTTT. Translated: CAWRRGAGELFF. Complete variable domain (other parts from reference TRBV30 and TRBJ2-2): SQTIHQWPATLVQPVGSPLSLECTVEGTSNPNLYWYRQAAGRGLQLLFYSVGIGQISSEVPQNLSASRPQDRQFILSSKKLLLSDSGFYLCAWRRGAGELFFGEGSRLTVL.

This clonotype was observed once. V is TRBV27 and J is TRBJ2-4; D unresolved. V lost 8 bases and J lost 0, with 14 bases in between. Germline V lookup: CDR1 MNHEY, CDR2 SMNVEV (reference sequence). CDR3 length: 15 amino acids. The CDR3 is CASAPLDLAKNIQYF. CDR3 nucleotide sequence: TGTGCCAGCGCTCCCCTGGACCTAGCCAAAAACATTCAGTACTTC.

This chain links TRBV28 with TRBJ1-3; D is unresolved. CDR1 is MDHEN and CDR2 is SYDVKM in the germline V gene. The CDR3 has 14 residues. Trimming pared 6 bases from V and 0 bases from J, leaving 9 bases between. Here the CDR3 reads CASSPPYSGNTIYF. CDR3 DNA sequence: TGTGCCAGCAGCCCACCCTACTCTGGAAACACCATATATTTT.

This clonotype was counted ten times or more. V and J are TRBV12-3 or TRBV12-4 and TRBJ2-7; TRBD2 agrees at 7 bases. This CDR3 spans 16 amino acids. The V segment lost 6 bases and the J segment 1 base; nucleotides outside the gene matches: 12. Written as DNA, the CDR3 is TGTGCCAGCAGCCGTGGGGAGGGAGGCGGGTCCTACGAGCAGTACTTC. Translated, it gives CASSRGEGGGSYEQYF.

The chain has TRBV12-3 or TRBV12-4 and TRBJ2-7; D gene unclear. Trimming stripped 8 bases from V and 4 bases from J, with 9 bases between. The CDR3 is 11 amino acids. The CDR3 DNA follows: TGTGCCAGCGGTATGCCTTACGAGCAGTACTTC. Protein: CASGMPYEQYF.

The rearrangement uses TRBV18 and TRBJ2-2; possibly TRBD1 for D (6 bases). Germline CDR1 is KGHSH and CDR2 is LQKENI. CDR3 length: 15 residues. Between the trimmed V and J ends, which lost 1 base and 3 bases, there was a span of 9 bases. CDR3 sequence: CASSPRQVDTGELFF. The CDR3 region has the DNA TGTGCCAGCTCACCACGACAGGTGGACACCGGGGAGCTGTTTTTT.

This clonotype was seen many times. The chain couples TRBV19 to TRBJ1-5, with 7 bases fitting TRBD1. This CDR3 spans 18 amino acids. V dropped 4 bases and J dropped 2; count of bases not matched to a gene: 14. CDR1 is LNHDA and CDR2 is SQIVND in the germline V gene (reference sequence). CDR3 loop: CASSNPDRVGPGNQPQHF. The DNA of the CDR3 is TGTGCCAGTAGTAACCCCGACAGGGTGGGTCCCGGCAATCAGCCCCAGCATTTT.

This clonotype was found many times. The chain is built from TRBV28 and TRBJ1-5, with D perhaps TRBD1 (6 bases). The CDR3 totals 14 residues. The V end was cut by 7 bases, the J end by 6 bases, with 16 bases between. Germline V CDR1 and CDR2: MDHEN, SYDVKM. The CDR3 region has the DNA TGTGCCAGCACAGGGGCGGGGATCGGTCAGCCCCAGCATTTT. Its protein product is CASTGAGIGQPQHF.

This clonotype was seen repeatedly, ten times or more. The gene calls are TRBV11-2 and TRBJ2-7; 7 nucleotides align to TRBD1. Germline assignment: CDR1 SGHAT and CDR2 FQNNGV. V shed 0 bases, J shed 3 bases, and the junction held 5 bases outside the gene matches. The CDR3 consists of 15 residues. The CDR3 protein is CASSLDRRDSYEQYF. In DNA form, the CDR3 reads TGTGCCAGCAGCTTAGATCGTCGGGACAGCTACGAGCAGTACTTC.

This clonotype was observed many times. This chain links TRBV20-1 with TRBJ2-5; D is unresolved. The CDR3 has 10 residues. Germline lookup yields CDR1 DFQATT and CDR2 SNEGSKA (reference sequence). Trimming took 3 bases from V and 7 from J, leaving 6 bases between them. The CDR3 here is CSASRGTQYF. Here the CDR3 DNA reads TGCAGTGCTAGCCGCGGGACCCAGTACTTC.